A selection of T cell receptor beta chains follows, all from one sample in a study of CD8+ T cells in alopecia areata. Clones were read by immunoSEQ multiplex PCR, and TCRdb kept only the in-frame ones, dropping some. The sample contains around 200,000 clones, roughly three fifths of which appear only once. The material was CD4+ T cells sorted from blood, obtained at week 4, from a patient treated with tofacitinib. These receptors all come from a human donor with alopecia areata. Both conserved end residues are part of each CDR3.

J,V,CDR3
TRBJ2-7,TRBV29-1,CSVDSAGEQYF
TRBJ2-5,TRBV27,CASNCRGRETQYF
TRBJ1-5,TRBV2,CASRRRSGSNQPQHF
TRBJ2-6,TRBV29-1,CSVGQGLSGANVLTF
TRBJ1-1,TRBV30,CAGKTGGPEAFF
TRBJ2-3,TRBV6-6,CASSRRPDLADTQYF
TRBJ2-5,TRBV7-2,CASSPPIETQYF
TRBJ1-5,TRBV9,CASSVEGEQPQHF
NA,TRBV29-1,CSVGGMGSYEQYF
TRBJ1-5,TRBV4-1,CASSQDGGGHQPQHF
TRBJ2-1,TRBV6-1,CASSETPTLSSYNEQFF
TRBJ2-7,TRBV29-1,CSVAKTSGSPYEQYF
TRBJ2-2,TRBV9,CASSGRPGAGTGELFF
TRBJ1-1,TRBV11-2,CASSLVRGGNTEAFF
TRBJ1-2,TRBV7-2,CASSLGGTGKGYTF
TRBJ2-5,TRBV4-1,CASSQVGTSGQETQYF
TRBJ1-2,TRBV6-5,CASSSRNEGYGYTF
TRBJ2-7,TRBV27,CASTSGQGSLEQYF
TRBJ1-2,TRBV15,CATSRSPTGTYGYTF
TRBJ2-7,TRBV7-2,CASSYNLGPYEQYF
TRBJ1-1,TRBV30,CAWSVRTGSAFF
TRBJ2-2,TRBV29-1,CSVEGLATDTGELFF
TRBJ1-4,TRBV29-1,CSVAGHRGRNEKLFF
TRBJ1-1,TRBV15,CATSKRGLNTEAFF
TRBJ1-1,TRBV6-5,CASSYSPGAAEAFF
TRBJ2-7,TRBV5-1,CASSSNSGTYEQYF
TRBJ1-4,TRBV6-5,CASSFVAGGNEKLFF
TRBJ1-2,TRBV6-5,CASRELTGGYGYTF
TRBJ2-3,TRBV4-1,CASSQDRTGTLPDTQYF
TRBJ2-2,TRBV27,CASSVRASGNTNTGELFF
TRBJ2-3,TRBV14,CASSQESSGRALDTQYF
TRBJ2-3,TRBV29-1,CSARTSGTDTQYF
TRBJ2-7,TRBV2,CASSGGSYEQYF
TRBJ2-5,TRBV2,CASRREQETQYF
TRBJ2-2,TRBV5-1,CASSSGLVAGELFF
TRBJ1-1,TRBV27,CASSFEGYTEAFF
TRBJ1-2,TRBV29-1,CSAVGGEGYTF
TRBJ1-1,TRBV29-1,CSVEQKPGTEAFF
TRBJ2-1,TRBV5-1,CASSSGLQGIYNEQFF
TRBJ2-3,TRBV12-5,CASGLGLAGTDTQYF